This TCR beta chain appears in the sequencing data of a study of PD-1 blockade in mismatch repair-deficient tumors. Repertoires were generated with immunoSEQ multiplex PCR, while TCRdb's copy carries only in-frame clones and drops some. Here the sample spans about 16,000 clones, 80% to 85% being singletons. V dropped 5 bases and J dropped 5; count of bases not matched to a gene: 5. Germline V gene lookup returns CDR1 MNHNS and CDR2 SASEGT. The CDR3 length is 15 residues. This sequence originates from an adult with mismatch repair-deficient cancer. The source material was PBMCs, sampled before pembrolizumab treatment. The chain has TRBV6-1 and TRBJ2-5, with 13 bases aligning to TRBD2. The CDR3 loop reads CASSKGTSGTETQYF. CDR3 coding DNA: TGTGCCAGCAGTAAAGGGACTAGCGGGACCGAGACCCAGTACTTC.